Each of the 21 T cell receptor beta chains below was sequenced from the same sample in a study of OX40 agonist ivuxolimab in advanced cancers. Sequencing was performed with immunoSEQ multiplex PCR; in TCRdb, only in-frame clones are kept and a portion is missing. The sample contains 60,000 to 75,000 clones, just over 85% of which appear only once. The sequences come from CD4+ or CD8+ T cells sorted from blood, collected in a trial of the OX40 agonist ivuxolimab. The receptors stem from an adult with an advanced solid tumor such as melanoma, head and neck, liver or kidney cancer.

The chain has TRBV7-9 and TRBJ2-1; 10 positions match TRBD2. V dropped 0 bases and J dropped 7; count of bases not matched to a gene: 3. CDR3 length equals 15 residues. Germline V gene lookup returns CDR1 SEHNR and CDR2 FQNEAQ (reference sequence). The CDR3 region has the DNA TGTGCCAGCAGCTTAGCAGCGGGGGGGCGGAATGAGCAGTTCTTC. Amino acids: CASSLAAGGRNEQFF.

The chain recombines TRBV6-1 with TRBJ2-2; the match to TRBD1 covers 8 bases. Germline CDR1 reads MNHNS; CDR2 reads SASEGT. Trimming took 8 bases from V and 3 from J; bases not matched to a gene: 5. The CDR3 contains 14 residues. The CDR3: CASHRGDYTGELFF. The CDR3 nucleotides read TGTGCCAGCCACAGGGGGGACTACACCGGGGAGCTGTTTTTT.

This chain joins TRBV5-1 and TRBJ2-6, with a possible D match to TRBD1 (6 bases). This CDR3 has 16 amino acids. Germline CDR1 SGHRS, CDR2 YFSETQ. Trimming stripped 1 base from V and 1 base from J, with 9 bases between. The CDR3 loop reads CASSLPDRSGANVLTF. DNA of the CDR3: TGCGCCAGCAGCTTGCCAGACAGGTCTGGGGCCAACGTCCTGACTTTC.

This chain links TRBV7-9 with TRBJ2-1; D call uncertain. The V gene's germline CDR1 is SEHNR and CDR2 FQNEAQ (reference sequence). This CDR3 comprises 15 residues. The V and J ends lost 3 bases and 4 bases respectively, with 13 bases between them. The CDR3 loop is CASSFRRTLYNEQFF. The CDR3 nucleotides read TGTGCCAGCAGCTTTAGGCGGACCTTATACAATGAGCAGTTCTTC.

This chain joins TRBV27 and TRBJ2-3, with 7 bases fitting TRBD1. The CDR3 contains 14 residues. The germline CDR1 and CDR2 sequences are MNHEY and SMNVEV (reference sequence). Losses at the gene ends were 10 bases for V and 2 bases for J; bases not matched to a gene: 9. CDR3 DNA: TGTGCCACCCTAGACAGGGAGATCACAGATACGCAGTATTTT. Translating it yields CATLDREITDTQYF.

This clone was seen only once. The CDR3 spells CASRGDSNTGELFF. The CDR3 nucleotides read TGTGCCAGCAGAGGGGACTCGAACACCGGGGAGCTGTTTTTT. The J gene is TRBJ2-2, the V gene TRBV2, with D maybe TRBD2 (6 bases). In germline, CDR1 is SNHLY, CDR2 FYNNEI. The V gene lost 6 bases and the J gene lost 0 bases, with 8 bases spanning the gap. The length of the CDR3 is 14 residues.

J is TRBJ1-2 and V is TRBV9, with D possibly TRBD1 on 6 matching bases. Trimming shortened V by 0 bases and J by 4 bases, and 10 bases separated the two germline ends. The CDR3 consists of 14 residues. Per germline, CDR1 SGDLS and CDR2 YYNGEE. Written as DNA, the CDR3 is TGTGCCAGCAGCGTAGGGGACACCTCCTATGGCTACACCTTC. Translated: CASSVGDTSYGYTF.

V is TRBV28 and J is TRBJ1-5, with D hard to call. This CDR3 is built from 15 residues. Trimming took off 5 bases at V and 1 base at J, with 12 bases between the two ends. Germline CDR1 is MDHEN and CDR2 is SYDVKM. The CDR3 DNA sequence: TGTGCCAGCAGTGCCGGAGGGTCGAGCAATCAGCCCCAGCATTTT. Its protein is CASSAGGSSNQPQHF.

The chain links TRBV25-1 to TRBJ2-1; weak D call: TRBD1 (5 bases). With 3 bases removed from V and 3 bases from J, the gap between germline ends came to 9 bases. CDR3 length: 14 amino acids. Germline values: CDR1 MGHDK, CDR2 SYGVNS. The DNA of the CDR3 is TGTGCCAGCAGTGACACAGGAAGCTACAATGAGCAGTTCTTC. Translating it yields CASSDTGSYNEQFF.

CDR3 in DNA: TGTGCCAGCAGCCCCCGATTGAGCGGGAGCCCCGATACGCAGTATTTT. Its translation: CASSPRLSGSPDTQYF. The chain has TRBV7-8 and TRBJ2-3; 8 bases fit TRBD2. Germline V gene sequence: CDR1 SGHVS, CDR2 FQNEAQ. Losses at the gene ends were 5 bases for V and 6 bases for J; bases not matched to a gene: 13. The CDR3 runs 16 residues.

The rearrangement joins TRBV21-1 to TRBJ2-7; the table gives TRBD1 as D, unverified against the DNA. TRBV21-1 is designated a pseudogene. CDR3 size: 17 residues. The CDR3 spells CASSPQRRDRDNYEQYF. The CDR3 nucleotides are TGTGCCAGCAGCCCCCAGCGCCGGGACAGGGATAACTACGAGCAGTACTTC.

DNA of the CDR3: TGTGCCAGCAGTTCCCAGACAGTTATACTGAACACTGAAGCTTTCTTT. Amino acids: CASSSQTVILNTEAFF. The rearrangement uses TRBV28 and TRBJ1-1, with D perhaps TRBD1 (5 bases). The CDR3 sequence is 16 residues long. Trimming removed 4 bases at V and 0 bases at J, with 15 bases between. Germline lookup yields CDR1 MDHEN and CDR2 SYDVKM.

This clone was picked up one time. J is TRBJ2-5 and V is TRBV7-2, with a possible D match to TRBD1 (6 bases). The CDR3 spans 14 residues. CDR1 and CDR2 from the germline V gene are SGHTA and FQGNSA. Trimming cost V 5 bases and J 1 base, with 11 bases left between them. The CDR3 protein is CASSATGPQETQYF. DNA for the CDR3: TGTGCCAGCAGCGCTACAGGGCCCCAAGAGACCCAGTACTTC.

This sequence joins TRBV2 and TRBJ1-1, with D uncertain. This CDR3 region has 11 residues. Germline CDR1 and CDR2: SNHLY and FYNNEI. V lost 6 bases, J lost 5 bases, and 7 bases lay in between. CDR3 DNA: TGTGCCAGCAGAGGAGATACTGAAGCTTTCTTT. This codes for CASRGDTEAFF.

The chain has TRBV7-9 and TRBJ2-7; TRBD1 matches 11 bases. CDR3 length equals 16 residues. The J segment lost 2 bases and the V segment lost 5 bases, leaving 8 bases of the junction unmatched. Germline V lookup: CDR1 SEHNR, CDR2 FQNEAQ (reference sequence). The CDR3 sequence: CASSRRTGGPTYEQYF. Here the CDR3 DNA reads TGTGCCAGCAGCCGGAGGACAGGGGGCCCCACCTACGAGCAGTACTTC. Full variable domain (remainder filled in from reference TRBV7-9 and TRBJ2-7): DTGVSQNPRHKITKRGQNVTFRCDPISEHNRLYWYRQTLGQGPEFLTYFQNEAQLEKSRLLSDRFSAERPKGSFSTLEIQRTEQGDSAMYLCASSRRTGGPTYEQYFGPGTRLTVT.

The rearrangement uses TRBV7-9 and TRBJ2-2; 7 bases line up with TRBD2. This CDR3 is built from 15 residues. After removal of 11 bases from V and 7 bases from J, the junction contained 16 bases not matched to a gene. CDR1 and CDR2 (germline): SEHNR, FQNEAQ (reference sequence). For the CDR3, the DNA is TGTGCCGGCGCGACCTGGACTAGTCCTATCGGGGAGCTGTTTTTT. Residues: CAGATWTSPIGELFF.

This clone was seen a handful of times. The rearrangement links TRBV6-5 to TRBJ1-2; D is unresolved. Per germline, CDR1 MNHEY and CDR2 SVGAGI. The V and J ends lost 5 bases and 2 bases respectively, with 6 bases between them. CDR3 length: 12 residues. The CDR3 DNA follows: TGTGCCAGCAGTCGCCGGAACTATGGCTACACCTTC. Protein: CASSRRNYGYTF.

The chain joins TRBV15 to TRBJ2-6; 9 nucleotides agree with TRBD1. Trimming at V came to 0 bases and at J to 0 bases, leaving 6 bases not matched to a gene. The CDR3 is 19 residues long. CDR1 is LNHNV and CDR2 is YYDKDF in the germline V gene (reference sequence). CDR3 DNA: TGTGCCACCAGCAGAGAATTCGGGACAGGGCCCTCTGGGGCCAACGTCCTGACTTTC. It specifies CATSREFGTGPSGANVLTF. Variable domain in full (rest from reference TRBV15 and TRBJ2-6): DAMVIQNPRYQVTQFGKPVTLSCSQTLNHNVMYWYQQKSSQAPKLLFHYYDKDFNNEADTPDNFQSRRPNTSFCFLDIRSPGLGDTAMYLCATSREFGTGPSGANVLTFGAGSRLTVL.

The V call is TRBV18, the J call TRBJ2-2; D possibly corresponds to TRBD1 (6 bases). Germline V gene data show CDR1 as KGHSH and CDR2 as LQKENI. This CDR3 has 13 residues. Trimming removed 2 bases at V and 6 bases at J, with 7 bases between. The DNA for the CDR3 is TGTGCCAGCTCACCAACAGGGCCCGGGGAGCTGTTTTTT. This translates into CASSPTGPGELFF. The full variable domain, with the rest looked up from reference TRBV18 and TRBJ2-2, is NAGVMQNPRHLVRRRGQEARLRCSPMKGHSHVYWYRQLPEEGLKFMVYLQKENIIDESGMPKERFSAEFPKEGPSILRIQQVVRGDSAAYFCASSPTGPGELFFGEGSRLTVL.

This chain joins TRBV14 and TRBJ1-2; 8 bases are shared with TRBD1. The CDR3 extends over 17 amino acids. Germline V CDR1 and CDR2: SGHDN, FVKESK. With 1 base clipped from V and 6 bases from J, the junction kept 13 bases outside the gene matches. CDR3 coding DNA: TGTGCCAGCAGCCAAGGTCCGAACTTCAGGGGGCTGGATGGCTACACCTTC. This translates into CASSQGPNFRGLDGYTF.

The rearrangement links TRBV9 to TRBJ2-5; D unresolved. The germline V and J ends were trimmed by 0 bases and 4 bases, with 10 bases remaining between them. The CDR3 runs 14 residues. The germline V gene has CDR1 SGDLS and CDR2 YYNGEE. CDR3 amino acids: CASSVDPDPETQYF. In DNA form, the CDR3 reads TGTGCCAGCAGCGTAGACCCAGATCCAGAGACCCAGTACTTC.